What follows describes a single TCR beta chain. The data derive from a study of blood T cell repertoires in COVID-19. The V end lost 5 bases, the J end lost 3 bases, and 14 bases lay between the germline ends. From germline, CDR1 is LNHDA and CDR2 SQIVND (reference sequence). The CDR3 is 15 residues long. Generated by immunoSEQ multiplex PCR, the TCRdb table keeps only in-frame clones and is missing some. The sample holds approximately 74,000 clones, over 80% seen once. The specimen was peripheral blood. The chain joins TRBV19 to TRBJ2-1; D gene unclear. The TCR sequence derives from a man older than 75 with active or convalescent COVID-19. The CDR3 region is CASSARQRNYNEQFF. CDR3 DNA sequence: TGTGCCAGTAGTGCCCGCCAGAGGAACTACAATGAGCAGTTCTTC.